The clone carrying this T cell receptor (beta chain) was seen more than once but under ten times. Cohort placement rested on clinical history that participants reported themselves. Authors' methods: Reference gene primer amplification yielded estimated nucleated cell counts. Profiled with immunoSEQ multiplex PCR; TCRdb holds only in-frame clones, not every one. V and J calls and clone size are as listed in that table; D and trimming were resolved from the DNA. Among around 190,000 clones listed, 80% to 85% were seen once. The sample originates from a study of blood T cell repertoires in COVID-19. Overall study context: T cells, B-cell-depleted T cells, or PBMCs supplied cDNA or gDNA.

The origin of this receptor is a young woman who had been exposed to COVID-19. Sequenced sample: PBMCs or T cells enriched from blood (not recorded which).

This CDR3 reads CASQDGHLRFEAFF. DNA of the CDR3: TGTGCCAGCCAGGACGGACACCTTAGATTTGAAGCTTTCTTT. The chain couples TRBV25-1 to TRBJ1-1; TRBD1 might be the D (5 bases). The CDR3 runs 14 residues. From germline, CDR1 is MGHDK and CDR2 SYGVNS. Trimming left V 8 bases short and J 7 bases short, with 20 bases between.